The 9 T cell receptor beta chains below come from one sample, sequenced in a study of monozygotic twins with inflammatory bowel disease (dated by TCRdb to about 2019). Libraries came from 5' RACE. TCRdb names Illumina HiSeq 2500 as the instrument used. Each entry corresponds to one CDR3 protein sequence from reads that TCRdb reprocessed, and DNA is not given. The record for this sample contains 45,000 or so distinct CDR3 sequences. The ten largest account for 4% to 6.5% of the sample. The sample was blood. The receptors originated from a human donor with ulcerative colitis or Crohn's disease, or a healthy co-twin of an affected twin (not recorded which).

This rearrangement joins TRBV11-2 to TRBJ2-7. Germline lookup yields CDR1 SGHAT and CDR2 FQNNGV. This CDR3 has 14 amino acids. CDR3 loop: CASSLGTAAYEQYF. Based on the CDR3 plus reference TRBV11-2 and TRBJ2-7, the full variable domain is EAGVAQSPRYKIIEKRQSVAFWCNPISGHATLYWYQQILGQGPKLLIQFQNNGVVDDSQLPKDRFSAERLKGVDSTLKIQPAKLEDSAVYLCASSLGTAAYEQYFGPGTRLTVT.

The CDR3 protein is CASSPPLSGGANEQFF. This sequence joins TRBV3-1 and TRBJ2-1; TCRdb indicates TRBD2, and absent DNA this call remains unverified. Germline V gives CDR1 LGHDT, CDR2 YNNKEL (reference sequence). The CDR3 consists of 16 residues.

V usage is TRBV18 and J usage is TRBJ1-2; TCRdb picks TRBD1, but there is no DNA to check that call. This CDR3 contains 16 residues. Germline CDR1 KGHSH, CDR2 LQKENI. The CDR3 loop reads CASSPTAGGPEYGYTF.

This chain uses TRBV6-5 with TRBJ1-5. There are 13 residues in the CDR3. Germline lookup yields CDR1 MNHEY and CDR2 SVGAGI. CDR3: CASSPTRHQPQHF.

The chain is built from TRBV12-3 or TRBV12-4 and TRBJ2-1; TCRdb lists TRBD2, though no DNA is available to test this call. This CDR3 comprises 13 residues. This CDR3 is CASSLEAWAEQFF.

CDR3 loop: CASSFGQGRPQHF. The genes are TRBV28 and TRBJ1-5; checking the TCRdb D call of TRBD1 is not possible without DNA. This CDR3 is built from 13 residues. Germline loops: CDR1 MDHEN, CDR2 SYDVKM.

The gene calls are TRBV5-1 and TRBJ2-5; TCRdb's D gene call, TRBD1, goes unchecked for lack of DNA. The CDR3 has 15 amino acids. Germline CDR1 SGHRS, CDR2 YFSETQ. This chain's CDR3 is CASSLDGLPQETQYF.

V gene TRBV6-1 combines with J gene TRBJ2-6. There are 15 residues in the CDR3. Germline CDR1 MNHNS, CDR2 SASEGT. The CDR3 is CASSEGNSGANVLTF.

The V and J genes are TRBV6-2 or TRBV6-3 and TRBJ1-5; TCRdb names TRBD1, which stays unverified in the absence of DNA. Looked up from germline, CDR1 is MNHEY and CDR2 is SVGEGT. CDR3 length: 14 amino acids. CDR3 protein: CASSYRTPNQPQHF.